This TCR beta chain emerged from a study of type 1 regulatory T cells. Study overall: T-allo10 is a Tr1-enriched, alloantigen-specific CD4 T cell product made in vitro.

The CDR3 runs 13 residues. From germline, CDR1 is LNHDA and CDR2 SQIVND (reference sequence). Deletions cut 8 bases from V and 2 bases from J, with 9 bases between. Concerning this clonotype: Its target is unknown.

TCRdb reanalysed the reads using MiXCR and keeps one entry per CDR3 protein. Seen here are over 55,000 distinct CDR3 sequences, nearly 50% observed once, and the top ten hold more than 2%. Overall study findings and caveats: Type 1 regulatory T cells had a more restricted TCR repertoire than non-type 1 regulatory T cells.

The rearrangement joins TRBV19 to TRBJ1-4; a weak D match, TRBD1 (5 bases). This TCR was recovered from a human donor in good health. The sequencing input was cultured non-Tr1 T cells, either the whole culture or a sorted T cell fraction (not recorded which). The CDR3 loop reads CASCRETNEKLFF. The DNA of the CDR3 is TGTGCCAGTTGCAGGGAGACTAATGAAAAACTGTTTTTT.